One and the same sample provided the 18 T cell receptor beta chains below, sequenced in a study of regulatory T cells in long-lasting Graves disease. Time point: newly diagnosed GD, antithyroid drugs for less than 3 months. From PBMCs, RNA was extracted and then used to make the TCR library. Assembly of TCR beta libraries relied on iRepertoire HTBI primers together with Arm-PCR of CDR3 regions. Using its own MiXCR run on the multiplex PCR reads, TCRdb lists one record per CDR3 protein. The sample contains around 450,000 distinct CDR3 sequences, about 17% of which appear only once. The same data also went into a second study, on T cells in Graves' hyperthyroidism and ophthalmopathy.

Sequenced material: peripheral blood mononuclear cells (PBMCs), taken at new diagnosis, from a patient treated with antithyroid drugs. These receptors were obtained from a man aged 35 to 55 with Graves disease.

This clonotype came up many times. CDR3 sequence reads: CSASRTGSYNEQFF. The CDR3 DNA reads as TGCAGTGCTAGCAGGACAGGTTCCTACAATGAGCAGTTCTTC. The genes are TRBV20-1 and TRBJ2-1, with 7 bases that match TRBD1. With 3 bases clipped from V and 1 base from J, the junction kept 3 bases outside the gene matches. This CDR3 has 14 amino acids. Germline-derived CDR1 and CDR2 are DFQATT and SNEGSKA (reference sequence).

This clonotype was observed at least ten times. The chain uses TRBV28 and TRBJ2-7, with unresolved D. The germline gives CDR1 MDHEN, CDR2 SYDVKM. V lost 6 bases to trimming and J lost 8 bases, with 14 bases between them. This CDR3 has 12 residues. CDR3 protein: CASSSHPNKQYF. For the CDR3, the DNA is TGTGCCAGCAGCTCTCACCCGAACAAGCAGTACTTC.

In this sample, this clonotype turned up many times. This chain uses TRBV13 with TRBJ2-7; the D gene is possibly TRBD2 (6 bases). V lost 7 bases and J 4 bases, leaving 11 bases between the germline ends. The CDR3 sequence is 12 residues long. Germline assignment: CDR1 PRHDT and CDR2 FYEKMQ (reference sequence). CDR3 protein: CASNGGGYEQYF. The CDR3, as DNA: TGTGCCAGCAATGGGGGAGGATACGAGCAGTACTTC. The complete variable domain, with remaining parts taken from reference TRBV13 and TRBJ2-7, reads AAGVIQSPRHLIKEKRETATLKCYPIPRHDTVYWYQQGPGQDPQFLISFYEKMQSDKGSIPDRFSAQQFSDYHSELNMSSLELGDSALYFCASNGGGYEQYFGPGTRLTVT.

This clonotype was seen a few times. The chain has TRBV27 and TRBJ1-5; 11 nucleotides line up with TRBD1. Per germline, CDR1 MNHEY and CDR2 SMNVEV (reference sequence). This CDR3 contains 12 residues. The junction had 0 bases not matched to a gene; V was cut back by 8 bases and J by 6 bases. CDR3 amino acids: CASGTGGQPQHF. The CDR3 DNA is TGTGCCAGCGGGACAGGGGGTCAGCCCCAGCATTTT.

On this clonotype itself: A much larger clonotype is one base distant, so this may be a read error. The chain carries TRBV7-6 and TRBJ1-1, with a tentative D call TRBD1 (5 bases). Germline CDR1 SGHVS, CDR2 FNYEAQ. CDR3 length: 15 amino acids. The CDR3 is CTSSPPGGVDTEAFF. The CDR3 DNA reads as TGTACCAGCAGCCCCCCGGGAGGGGTGGACACTGAAGCTTTCTTT.

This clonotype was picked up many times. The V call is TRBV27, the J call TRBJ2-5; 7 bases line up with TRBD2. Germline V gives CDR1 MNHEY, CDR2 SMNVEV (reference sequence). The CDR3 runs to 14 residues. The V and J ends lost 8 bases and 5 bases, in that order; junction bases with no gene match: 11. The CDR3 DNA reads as TGTGCCAGCCGTATGACAAGGCGGGGGGAGACCCAGTACTTC. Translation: CASRMTRRGETQYF.

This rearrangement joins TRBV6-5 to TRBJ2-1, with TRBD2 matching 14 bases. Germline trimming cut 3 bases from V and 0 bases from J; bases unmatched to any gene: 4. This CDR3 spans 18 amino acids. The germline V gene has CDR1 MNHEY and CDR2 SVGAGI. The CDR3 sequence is CASSYGLAGGPSYNEQFF. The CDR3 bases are TGTGCCAGCAGTTATGGACTAGCGGGAGGCCCCTCCTACAATGAGCAGTTCTTC.

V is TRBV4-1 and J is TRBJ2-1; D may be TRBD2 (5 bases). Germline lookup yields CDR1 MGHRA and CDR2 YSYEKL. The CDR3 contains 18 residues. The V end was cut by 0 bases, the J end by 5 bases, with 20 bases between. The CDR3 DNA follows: TGCGCCAGCAGCCAAGATATTAGTCGGCAGGCCGGGGACAATGAGCAGTTCTTC. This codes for CASSQDISRQAGDNEQFF.

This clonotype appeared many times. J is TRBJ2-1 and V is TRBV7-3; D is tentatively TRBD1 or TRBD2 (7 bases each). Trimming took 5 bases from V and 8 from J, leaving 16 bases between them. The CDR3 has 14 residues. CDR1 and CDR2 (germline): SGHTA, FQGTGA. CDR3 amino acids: CASSPQTGRDEQFF. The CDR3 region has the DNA TGTGCCAGCAGCCCTCAGACAGGGAGGGATGAGCAGTTCTTC.

CDR3 region: CASRELAAGANVLTF. The CDR3 DNA follows: TGTGCCAGCAGGGAACTAGCGGCTGGGGCCAACGTCCTGACTTTC. The rearrangement joins TRBV2 to TRBJ2-6; 8 bases are a match to TRBD2. V gave up 6 bases and J gave up 2 bases; unmatched junction bases: 3. The CDR3 length is 15 residues. Germline CDR1 and CDR2: SNHLY and FYNNEI. The full variable domain, with the rest looked up from reference TRBV2 and TRBJ2-6, is EPEVTQTPSHQVTQMGQEVILRCVPISNHLYFYWYRQILGQKVEFLVSFYNNEISEKSEIFDDQFSVERPDGSNFTLKIRSTKLEDSAMYFCASRELAAGANVLTFGAGSRLTVL.

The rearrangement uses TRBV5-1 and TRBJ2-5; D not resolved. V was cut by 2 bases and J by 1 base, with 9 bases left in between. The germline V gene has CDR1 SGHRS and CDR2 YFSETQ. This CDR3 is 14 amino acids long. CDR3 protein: CASSFEGIQETQYF. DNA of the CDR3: TGCGCCAGCAGCTTTGAAGGGATCCAAGAGACCCAGTACTTC. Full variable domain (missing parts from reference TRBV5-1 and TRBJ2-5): KAGVTQTPRYLIKTRGQQVTLSCSPISGHRSVSWYQQTPGQGLQFLFEYFSETQRNKGNFPGRFSGRQFSNSRSEMNVSTLELGDSALYLCASSFEGIQETQYFGPGTRLLVL.

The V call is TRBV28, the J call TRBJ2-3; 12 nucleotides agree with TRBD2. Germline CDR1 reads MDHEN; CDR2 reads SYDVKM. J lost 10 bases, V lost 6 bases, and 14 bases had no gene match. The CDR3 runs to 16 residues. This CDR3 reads CASSPGASGRVYAQYF. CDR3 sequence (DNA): TGTGCCAGCAGCCCAGGGGCTAGCGGGAGGGTCTATGCGCAGTATTTT.

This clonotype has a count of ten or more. The CDR3 DNA follows: TGCAGTGCTAGAGATCTCCGACAGGGGACAGATACGCAGTATTTT. This encodes CSARDLRQGTDTQYF. The chain is built from TRBV20-1 and TRBJ2-3; 8 bases are a match to TRBD1. In germline, CDR1 is DFQATT, CDR2 SNEGSKA (reference sequence). The CDR3 is 15 amino acids. V lost 0 bases to trimming and J lost 3 bases; unmatched junction nucleotides: 5.

CDR3: CASSFAGARSPLHF. For the CDR3, the DNA is TGTGCCAGCAGTTTTGCGGGGGCGCGGTCACCCCTCCACTTT. V and J are TRBV28 and TRBJ1-6; perhaps TRBD1 as D (6 bases). Per the germline V gene, CDR1 is MDHEN and CDR2 is SYDVKM. The V end lost 3 bases, the J end lost 10 bases, and 13 bases lay between the germline ends. CDR3 length: 14 amino acids.

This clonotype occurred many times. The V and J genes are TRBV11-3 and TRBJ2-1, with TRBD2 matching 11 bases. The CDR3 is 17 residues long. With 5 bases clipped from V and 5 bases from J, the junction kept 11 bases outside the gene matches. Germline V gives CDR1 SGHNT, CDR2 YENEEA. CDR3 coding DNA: TGTGCCAGCAGCCCCGGGGTAGCGGGAGGGCCCCACAATGAGCAGTTCTTC. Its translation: CASSPGVAGGPHNEQFF.

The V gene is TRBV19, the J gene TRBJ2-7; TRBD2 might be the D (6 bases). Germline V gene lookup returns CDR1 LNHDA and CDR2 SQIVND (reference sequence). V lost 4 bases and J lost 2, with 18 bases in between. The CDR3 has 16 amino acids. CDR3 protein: CASSKTGTRDTYEQYF. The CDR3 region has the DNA TGTGCCAGTAGTAAAACCGGGACTCGAGATACCTACGAGCAGTACTTC.

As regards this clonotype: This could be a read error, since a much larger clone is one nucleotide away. The CDR3 DNA is TGCAGTGTTTCTAAAGACAGAGAGCAGTACTTC. Encoded protein: CSVSKDREQYF. The chain employs TRBV20-1 and TRBJ2-7, with D possibly TRBD1 on 5 matching bases. V lost 7 bases, J lost 7 bases, and 14 bases lay in between. Germline V gene lookup returns CDR1 DFQATT and CDR2 SNEGSKA (reference sequence). The CDR3 contains 11 residues.

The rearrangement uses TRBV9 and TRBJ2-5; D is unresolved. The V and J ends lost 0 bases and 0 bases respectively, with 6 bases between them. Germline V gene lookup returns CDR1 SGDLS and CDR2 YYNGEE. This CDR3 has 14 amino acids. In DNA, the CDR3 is TGTGCCAGCAGCGTAGGTCCGTACCAAGAGACCCAGTACTTC. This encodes CASSVGPYQETQYF.